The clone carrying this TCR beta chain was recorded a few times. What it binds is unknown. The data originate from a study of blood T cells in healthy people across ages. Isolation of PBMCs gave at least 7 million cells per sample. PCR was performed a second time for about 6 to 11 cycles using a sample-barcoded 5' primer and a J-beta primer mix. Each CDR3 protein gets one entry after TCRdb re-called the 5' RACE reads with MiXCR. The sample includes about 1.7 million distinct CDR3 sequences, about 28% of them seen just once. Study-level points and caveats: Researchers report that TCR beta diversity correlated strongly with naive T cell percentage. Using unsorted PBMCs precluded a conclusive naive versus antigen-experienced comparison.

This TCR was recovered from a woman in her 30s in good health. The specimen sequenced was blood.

For the CDR3, the DNA is TGTGCCATCAGTAAGGAGAGAGAGGACTACAATGAGCAGTTCTTC. Translated, it gives CAISKEREDYNEQFF. J is TRBJ2-1 and V is TRBV10-3; D not resolved. Trimming cost V 5 bases and J 3 bases, with 14 bases left between them. Germline V gene sequence: CDR1 ENHRY, CDR2 SYGVKD. The CDR3 sequence is 15 residues long.